This TCR beta chain was observed in a study of cytomegalovirus exposure and HLA in healthy donors. On this clone itself: Its antigen is as yet unknown.

Both 60 Vbeta primers and 13 Jbeta primers went into the PCR. Sequencing used immunoSEQ multiplex PCR; TCRdb keeps in-frame clones, though not all of them. The sample yields 72,000 or so clones, about 68% seen once. This CDR3 is 13 amino acids long. V lost 3 bases to trimming and J lost 4 bases; unmatched junction nucleotides: 2. The germline V gene has CDR1 SGHRS and CDR2 YFSETQ. The study's findings and limits: The authors judged a highly shared variant cluster likely a sequencing artifact. In a later analysis, several top co-occurrence clusters appeared linked to parvovirus B19, influenza, CMV and Epstein-Barr virus.

The chain employs TRBV5-1 and TRBJ2-3; 7 bases are a match to TRBD1. The sample was PBMCs. The sequence was obtained from a woman younger than 45 in good health and CMV-seropositive. The chain's CDR3 is CASSSTGSDTQYF. The CDR3 DNA reads as TGCGCCAGCAGCTCGACAGGGTCAGATACGCAGTATTTT.